This T cell receptor delta chain was sequenced in a study of Vδ1+ human thymocytes. Extracted RNA was reverse transcribed into cDNA. Multiplex PCR used pooled V-gene forward primers and a constant-region reverse primer to amplify CDR3s. TCRdb re-processed the multiplex PCR reads via CATT. The sample shows about 50,000 delta-chain clones, around 15% of them seen only once. Germline V gene data show CDR1 as TSWWSYY and CDR2 as QGS. CDR3 length: 19 amino acids. As concerns this clone: The antigen remains undetermined. One end of the junction does not line up with germline, which may come from a read error.

Study outcomes and limitations: Highly polyclonal TRG and TRD repertoires with Gaussian CDR3 length distributions appeared in thymus. Around a fifth of thymic delta-chain sequences were Vdelta2, with few Vdelta3, unlike blood Vdelta1+ controls.

The TCR was taken from a girl younger than two who had congenital heart surgery. The V gene is TRDV1, the J gene TRDJ1, with TRDD3 matching 9 bases. The sequencing sample was made of Vdelta1+ gamma-delta thymocytes from the thymus. The subset is: FACS-sorted CD3+ TCRalphabeta- TCRVdelta1+ TCRVdelta2- thymocytes. CDR3 sequence: CALGERPYVRGYESDKPIF. CDR3 DNA sequence: TGTGCTCTTGGGGAACGCCCCTACGTTAGGGGATACGAGTCCGATAAACCCATCTTT.